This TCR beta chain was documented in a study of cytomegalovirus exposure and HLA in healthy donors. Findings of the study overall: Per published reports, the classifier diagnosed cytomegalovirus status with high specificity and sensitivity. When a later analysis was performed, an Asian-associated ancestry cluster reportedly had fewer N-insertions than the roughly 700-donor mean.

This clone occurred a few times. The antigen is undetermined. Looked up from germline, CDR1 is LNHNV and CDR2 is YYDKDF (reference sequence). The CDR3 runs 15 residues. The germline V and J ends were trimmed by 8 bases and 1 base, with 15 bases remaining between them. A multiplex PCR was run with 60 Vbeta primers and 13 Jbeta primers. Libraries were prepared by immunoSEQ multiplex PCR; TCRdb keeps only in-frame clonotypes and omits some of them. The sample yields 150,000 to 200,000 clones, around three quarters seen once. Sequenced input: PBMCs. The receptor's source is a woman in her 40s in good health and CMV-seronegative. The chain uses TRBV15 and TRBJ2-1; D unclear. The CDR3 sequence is CATSNVYESYNEQFF. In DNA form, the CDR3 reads TGTGCCACCTCAAACGTCTATGAGTCCTACAATGAGCAGTTCTTC.